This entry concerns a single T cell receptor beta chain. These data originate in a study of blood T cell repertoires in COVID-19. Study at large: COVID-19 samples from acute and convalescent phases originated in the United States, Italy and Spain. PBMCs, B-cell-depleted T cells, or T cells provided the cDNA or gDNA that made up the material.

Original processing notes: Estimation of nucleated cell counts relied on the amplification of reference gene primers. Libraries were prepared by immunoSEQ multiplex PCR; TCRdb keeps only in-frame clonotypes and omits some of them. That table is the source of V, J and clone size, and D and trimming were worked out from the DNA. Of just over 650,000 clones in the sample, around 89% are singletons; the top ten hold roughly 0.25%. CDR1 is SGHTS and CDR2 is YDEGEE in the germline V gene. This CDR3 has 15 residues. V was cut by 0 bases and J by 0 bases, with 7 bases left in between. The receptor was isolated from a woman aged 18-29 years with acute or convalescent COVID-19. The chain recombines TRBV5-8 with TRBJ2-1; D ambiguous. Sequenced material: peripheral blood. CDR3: CASSLGSSSYNEQFF. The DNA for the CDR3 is TGTGCCAGCAGCTTGGGGTCTAGCTCCTACAATGAGCAGTTCTTC. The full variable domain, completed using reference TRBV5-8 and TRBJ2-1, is EAGVTQSPTHLIKTRGQQATLRCSPISGHTSVYWYQQALGLGLQFLLWYDEGEERNRGNFPPRFSGRQFPNYSSELNVNALELEDSALYLCASSLGSSSYNEQFFGPGTRLTVL.